The clone carrying this TCR beta chain was recorded many times. What it binds is unknown. One junction end does not reproduce the germline sequence, and a read error may be involved. The protocol attached unique molecular identifiers to individual cDNA molecules. TCRdb analysed the 5' RACE reads with MiXCR anew, one entry per CDR3 protein. The sample has approximately 44,000 distinct CDR3 sequences, 12% seen once. This entry comes from a study of early T cells in non-severe SARS-CoV-2 infection. Study-level background: Bulk RNA isolated from unsorted whole blood underwent sequencing; chains were not paired.

Study-level results: Anti-spike CD8 specificities were favored by VDJdb matching, whose results missed private and CD4 specificities.

Sequencing was carried out using whole blood. This TCR was sampled from an adult who was a healthcare worker with PCR-confirmed SARS-CoV-2 infection or an uninfected control (not recorded which).

The CDR3 spells CASSPSIRDSRTAELFF. In DNA, the CDR3 is TGTGCCAGCAGCCCTAGCATTAGGGACAGCAGGACCGCGGAGCTGTTTTTT. V usage is TRBV7-6 and J usage is TRBJ2-2; 7 nucleotides line up with TRBD1. Germline-derived CDR1 and CDR2 are SGHVS and FNYEAQ. This CDR3 is built from 17 residues.